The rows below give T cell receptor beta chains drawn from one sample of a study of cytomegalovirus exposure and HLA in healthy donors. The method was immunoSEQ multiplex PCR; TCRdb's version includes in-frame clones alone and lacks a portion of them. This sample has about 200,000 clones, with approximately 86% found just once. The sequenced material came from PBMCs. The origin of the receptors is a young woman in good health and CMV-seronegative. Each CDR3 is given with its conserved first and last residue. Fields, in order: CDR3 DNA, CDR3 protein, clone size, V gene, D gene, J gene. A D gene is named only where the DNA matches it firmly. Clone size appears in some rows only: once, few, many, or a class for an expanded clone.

DNA: TGTGCCAGCAGCCACAGGAGGGATTCTAACTATGGCTACACCTTC
CDR3: CASSHRRDSNYGYTF
size: NA
V: TRBV5-4
D: NA
J: TRBJ1-2

DNA: TGCGCCAGCAGCCCGGGGACAGACTACTCCTATAATTCACCCCTCCACTTT
CDR3: CASSPGTDYSYNSPLHF
size: few
V: TRBV4-1
D: TRBD1
J: TRBJ1-6

DNA: TGCAGCGTTGAGTATGCACATCTTTACTACAATGAGCAGTTCTTC
CDR3: CSVEYAHLYYNEQFF
size: NA
V: TRBV29-1
D: NA
J: TRBJ2-1

DNA: TGTGCCAGCAGCGCAAAAGGACAGGGGCGGCTTGGCTACACCTTC
CDR3: CASSAKGQGRLGYTF
size: few
V: TRBV5-4
D: TRBD1
J: TRBJ1-2

DNA: TGTGCCAGTGGGAGGGCTAGCGGGAGCTACGAGCAGTACTTC
CDR3: CASGRASGSYEQYF
size: NA
V: TRBV19
D: TRBD2
J: TRBJ2-7

DNA: TGTGCCAGCAGTGACTACAGGGGGGGGTACTTC
CDR3: CASSDYRGGYF
size: few
V: TRBV6-1
D: NA
J: TRBJ2-7

DNA: TGTGCCAGCAGTGCAGAGCGTCTACAGTTCTTC
CDR3: CASSAERLQFF
size: once
V: TRBV2
D: NA
J: TRBJ2-1

DNA: TGTGCCAGCACCCAACAAGGAGGCTATGGCTACACCTTC
CDR3: CASTQQGGYGYTF
size: NA
V: TRBV25-1
D: NA
J: TRBJ1-2

DNA: TGTGCCAGCAGTGAAGCGCGATCCTCCGCTCAGCCCCAGCATTTT
CDR3: CASSEARSSAQPQHF
size: NA
V: TRBV6-1
D: NA
J: TRBJ1-5

DNA: TGCGCCAGCAGCACTTTAGGGACAAACTACGAGCAGTACTTC
CDR3: CASSTLGTNYEQYF
size: NA
V: TRBV5-1
D: NA
J: TRBJ2-7

DNA: TGTGCCAGCAGTCCCACCCCACTAGAGGCCCAGTACTTC
CDR3: CASSPTPLEAQYF
size: NA
V: TRBV27
D: NA
J: TRBJ2-5

DNA: TGTGCCACCAGCAGGGGGACAGTCTTTGGTGAGCAGTACTTC
CDR3: CATSRGTVFGEQYF
size: NA
V: TRBV15
D: TRBD1
J: TRBJ2-7

DNA: TGTGCCAGCAGCTTAGCGGGGGCTACAGGGTTGGATACGCAGTATTTT
CDR3: CASSLAGATGLDTQYF
size: NA
V: TRBV7-6
D: NA
J: TRBJ2-3

DNA: TGTGCCAGCCGACCTAGCGATCGCTCCTACAATGAGCAGTTCTTC
CDR3: CASRPSDRSYNEQFF
size: NA
V: TRBV2
D: NA
J: TRBJ2-1

DNA: TGCGCCAGCAGCCAACAGACAGGGCCCGTGAAAGCTTTCTTT
CDR3: CASSQQTGPVKAFF
size: few
V: TRBV4-1
D: TRBD1
J: TRBJ1-1

DNA: TGTGCCAGTAGACACGAGGGCACTGAAGCTTTCTTT
CDR3: CASRHEGTEAFF
size: NA
V: TRBV19
D: NA
J: TRBJ1-1

DNA: TGTGCCAGCAGCCCACAGGGAGTTAATGAAAAACTGTTTTTT
CDR3: CASSPQGVNEKLFF
size: NA
V: TRBV28
D: NA
J: TRBJ1-4